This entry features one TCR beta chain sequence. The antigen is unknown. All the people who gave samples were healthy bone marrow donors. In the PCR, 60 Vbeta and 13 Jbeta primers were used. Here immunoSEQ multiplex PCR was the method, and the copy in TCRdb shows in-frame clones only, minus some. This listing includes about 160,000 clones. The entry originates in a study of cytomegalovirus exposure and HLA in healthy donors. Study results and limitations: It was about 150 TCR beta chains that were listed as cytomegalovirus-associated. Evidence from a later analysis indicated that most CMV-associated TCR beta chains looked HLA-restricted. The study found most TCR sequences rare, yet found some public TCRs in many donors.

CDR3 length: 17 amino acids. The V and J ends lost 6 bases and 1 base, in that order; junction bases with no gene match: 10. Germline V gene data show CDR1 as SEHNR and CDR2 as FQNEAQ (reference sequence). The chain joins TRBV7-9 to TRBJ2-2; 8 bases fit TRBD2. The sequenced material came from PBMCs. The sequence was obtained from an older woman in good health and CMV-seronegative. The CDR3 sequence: CASSSPRGGENTGELFF. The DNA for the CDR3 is TGTGCCAGCAGTTCTCCCCGGGGGGGGGAGAACACCGGGGAGCTGTTTTTT. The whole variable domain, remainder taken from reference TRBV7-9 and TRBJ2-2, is DTGVSQNPRHKITKRGQNVTFRCDPISEHNRLYWYRQTLGQGPEFLTYFQNEAQLEKSRLLSDRFSAERPKGSFSTLEIQRTEQGDSAMYLCASSSPRGGENTGELFFGEGSRLTVL.